The next 27 T cell receptor beta chains were all read from a single sample in a study of neurological immune-mediated disorders. TCRdb processed the 5' RACE reads anew with MiXCR; each CDR3 protein has one entry. The repertoire includes about 59,000 distinct CDR3 sequences, 3% to 4% of them detected once, and approximately 3.1% sits in the top ten. The sequenced sample was PBMCs. The source is a woman aged 30 to 39 with multiple sclerosis.

This clonotype was found once. One base away lies a much larger clone, so this may be a sequencing read error. The chain employs TRBV20-1 and TRBJ1-2; the D is unclear. V lost 5 bases and J lost 3, with 10 bases in between. The CDR3 has 12 amino acids. The V gene's germline CDR1 is DFQATT and CDR2 SNEGSKA (reference sequence). CDR3 DNA sequence: TGCAGTGCTGTAAAGGGCTACTATGGCTACACCTTC. The encoded protein is CSAVKGYYGYTF.

In this sample, this clonotype turned up many times. The chain couples TRBV12-3 or TRBV12-4 to TRBJ2-6, with D uncertain. CDR3 size: 13 residues. V was clipped by 9 bases and J by 2 bases, with 8 bases between them. Here the CDR3 reads CASRTTGANVLTF. The CDR3 coding sequence is TGTGCCAGTCGAACAACTGGGGCCAACGTCCTGACTTTC.

This clonotype has ten or more counts. The chain employs TRBV3-1 and TRBJ1-2; 11 bases match TRBD1. The trim removed 3 bases at V and 7 bases at J, leaving 10 bases unmatched. The CDR3 runs to 16 residues. Germline V gives CDR1 LGHDT, CDR2 YNNKEL (reference sequence). The CDR3 DNA reads TGTGCCAGCAGCCAGGGCCCGGGACAGGGGGTATCTGGCTACACCTTC. Its translation is CASSQGPGQGVSGYTF. Full variable domain (remainder filled in from reference TRBV3-1 and TRBJ1-2): DTAVSQTPKYLVTQMGNDKSIKCEQNLGHDTMYWYKQDSKKFLKIMFSYNNKELIINETVPNRFSPKSPDKAHLNLHINSLELGDSAVYFCASSQGPGQGVSGYTFGSGTRLTVV.

In this sample, this clonotype turned up many times. The chain links TRBV4-3 to TRBJ2-7; 8 bases fit TRBD1. Germline loops: CDR1 LGHNA, CDR2 YSLEER. With V trimmed by 1 base and J by 4 bases, 3 bases remained unmatched. This CDR3 has 14 residues. The CDR3 is CASSQGQGAYEQYF. CDR3 DNA sequence: TGCGCCAGCAGCCAAGGTCAGGGGGCTTACGAGCAGTACTTC.

This clonotype was detected many times. The CDR3 DNA reads as TGTGCCAGCAGCCCCCGGCCGACTAGCGGACCTTACGAGCAGTACTTC. This encodes CASSPRPTSGPYEQYF. The V and J genes are TRBV9 and TRBJ2-7, with 9 bases fitting TRBD2. V lost 4 bases, J lost 4 bases, and 12 bases stayed unmatched. This CDR3 spans 16 amino acids. CDR1 and CDR2 (germline): SGDLS, YYNGEE.

J is TRBJ2-7 and V is TRBV4-3; D not resolved. Germline CDR1 and CDR2: LGHNA and YSLEER. The CDR3 sequence is 13 residues long. Trimming left V 2 bases short and J 3 bases short, with 8 bases between. CDR3 DNA sequence: TGCGCCAGCAGCCAACGGGTAGACTACGAGCAGTACTTC. The encoded protein is CASSQRVDYEQYF.

This clonotype appeared a few times. The V call is TRBV30, the J call TRBJ2-2; D is ambiguous. Between the trimmed V and J ends, which lost 0 bases and 5 bases, there was a span of 4 bases. The V gene's germline CDR1 is GTSNPN and CDR2 SVGIG (reference sequence). The length of the CDR3 is 12 residues. The DNA for the CDR3 is TGTGCCTGGAGTGTCCTGACCGGGGAGCTGTTTTTT. This codes for CAWSVLTGELFF.

This clonotype was seen many times. This chain uses TRBV5-1 with TRBJ2-1; TRBD1 matches 9 bases. Germline trimming cut 3 bases from V and 3 bases from J; bases unmatched to any gene: 4. Per germline, CDR1 SGHRS and CDR2 YFSETQ. The CDR3 sequence is 15 residues long. The CDR3 sequence is CASSSGQGNYNEQFF. The CDR3 nucleotides are TGCGCCAGCAGCTCGGGACAGGGAAACTACAATGAGCAGTTCTTC. Filled out from reference TRBV5-1 and TRBJ2-1, the complete variable domain reads KAGVTQTPRYLIKTRGQQVTLSCSPISGHRSVSWYQQTPGQGLQFLFEYFSETQRNKGNFPGRFSGRQFSNSRSEMNVSTLELGDSALYLCASSSGQGNYNEQFFGPGTRLTVL.

The sample holds many counts of this clonotype. This sequence joins TRBV5-1 and TRBJ2-1; tentatively, D is TRBD1 or TRBD2 (5 bases each). The V and J ends lost 4 bases and 6 bases respectively, with 17 bases between them. The V gene's germline CDR1 is SGHRS and CDR2 YFSETQ. This CDR3 has 15 amino acids. Here the CDR3 reads CASSPGPGGSNEQFF. DNA of the CDR3: TGCGCCAGCAGCCCAGGGCCAGGAGGCTCCAATGAGCAGTTCTTC.

This clonotype has ten or more counts. This sequence joins TRBV7-6 and TRBJ2-4, with D unclear. V gave up 0 bases and J gave up 12 bases, with 12 bases separating them. Germline V gene sequence: CDR1 SGHVS, CDR2 FNYEAQ. The CDR3 has 13 amino acids. The CDR3 sequence: CASSLAAGFPQYF. CDR3 coding DNA: TGTGCCAGCAGCTTAGCTGCAGGATTTCCTCAGTACTTC.

This clonotype occurred a few times. The chain has TRBV25-1 and TRBJ2-3, with D perhaps being TRBD1 or TRBD2 (5 bases each). Germline loops: CDR1 MGHDK, CDR2 SYGVNS. The CDR3 spans 14 residues. V was clipped by 9 bases and J by 4 bases, with 17 bases between them. CDR3 in DNA: TGTGCCAGTGCACAGTCGGGGACCGCAGATACGCAGTATTTT. It translates to CASAQSGTADTQYF.

This clonotype was recorded at least ten times. The genes are TRBV27 and TRBJ1-1; TRBD1 agrees at 10 bases. The V gene's germline CDR1 is MNHEY and CDR2 SMNVEV (reference sequence). This CDR3 contains 17 residues. V lost 5 bases to trimming and J lost 10 bases; unmatched junction nucleotides: 19. As DNA, the CDR3 is TGTGCCAGCAGTCGTACCGGGACAGGGGAGAGTCGGGGGACAGCTTTCTTT. Protein: CASSRTGTGESRGTAFF.

In its sample, this clonotype was seen many times. The chain has TRBV2 and TRBJ2-7, with D perhaps TRBD1 (5 bases). Germline V gene data show CDR1 as SNHLY and CDR2 as FYNNEI. Trimming took 7 bases from V and 4 from J, leaving 17 bases between them. This CDR3 has 14 residues. In DNA form, the CDR3 reads TGTGCCAGCAAGGACGCAGGGCTTCAATACGAGCAGTACTTC. Protein product: CASKDAGLQYEQYF.

This chain joins TRBV7-2 and TRBJ1-3; tentative D call: TRBD1 (6 bases). The V gene lost 5 bases and the J gene lost 4 bases, with 15 bases spanning the gap. Per the germline V gene, CDR1 is SGHTA and CDR2 is FQGNSA. The CDR3 sequence is 15 residues long. This CDR3 reads CASSTPQGPGNTIYF. For the CDR3, the DNA is TGTGCCAGCAGCACGCCCCAGGGGCCGGGAAACACCATATATTTT.

This clonotype has a count of ten or more. The chain has TRBV21-1 and TRBJ2-3; the D call in the table, TRBD2, was not verified against the DNA. TRBV21-1 is annotated as a pseudogene. The CDR3 is 17 amino acids. CDR3 bases: TGTGCCAGCAGCAATTTCGTTAGCGGGAGTTGGGCAGATACGCAGTATTTT. It specifies CASSNFVSGSWADTQYF.

This clonotype was found many times. The rearrangement joins TRBV5-1 to TRBJ2-4, with D uncertain. CDR3 length: 13 amino acids. CDR1 and CDR2 from the germline V gene are SGHRS and YFSETQ. Trimming stripped 6 bases from V and 2 bases from J, with 9 bases between. Here the CDR3 DNA reads TGCGCCAGCAAACCCCTATCCAAAAACATTCAGTACTTC. Encoded protein: CASKPLSKNIQYF.

Many counts were recorded for this clonotype. The chain joins TRBV5-1 to TRBJ2-5; 7 bases match TRBD2. Germline CDR1 is SGHRS and CDR2 is YFSETQ. The CDR3 is 14 residues long. V shed 4 bases, J shed 2 bases, and the junction held 5 bases outside the gene matches. The CDR3 here is CASSATGRQETQYF. For the CDR3, the DNA is TGCGCCAGCAGCGCCACCGGGAGGCAAGAGACCCAGTACTTC. The full variable domain, rest sourced from reference TRBV5-1 and TRBJ2-5, is KAGVTQTPRYLIKTRGQQVTLSCSPISGHRSVSWYQQTPGQGLQFLFEYFSETQRNKGNFPGRFSGRQFSNSRSEMNVSTLELGDSALYLCASSATGRQETQYFGPGTRLLVL.

V usage is TRBV6-4 and J usage is TRBJ2-1; 8 bases are a match to TRBD2. The J segment lost 7 bases and the V segment lost 3 bases, leaving 11 bases of the junction unmatched. This CDR3 contains 16 residues. Per germline, CDR1 MRHNA and CDR2 SNTAGT. The CDR3 sequence: CASSEGSSGRRNEQFF. In nucleotides, the CDR3 is TGTGCCAGCAGTGAGGGGAGCAGCGGGAGAAGGAATGAGCAGTTCTTC.

This clonotype was seen a few times. The V and J genes are TRBV20-1 and TRBJ2-3; 7 bases map to TRBD1. The CDR3 has 14 amino acids. Germline V gene lookup returns CDR1 DFQATT and CDR2 SNEGSKA (reference sequence). The ends lost 3 bases at V and 4 bases at J; junction bases unmatched: 7. This CDR3 is CSARPGQRPDTQYF. In DNA, the CDR3 is TGCAGTGCTAGGCCGGGACAGAGGCCAGATACGCAGTATTTT.

This clonotype was observed a few times. V usage is TRBV20-1 and J usage is TRBJ1-2; 8 bases fit TRBD1. Germline V gives CDR1 DFQATT, CDR2 SNEGSKA (reference sequence). The CDR3 has 15 amino acids. V lost 5 bases, J lost 5 bases, and 13 bases stayed unmatched. In DNA, the CDR3 is TGCAGTGCTCCACAAGACAGGGGTCGAAAATATGGCTACACCTTC. It translates to CSAPQDRGRKYGYTF.

This clonotype was counted at least ten times. The V gene is TRBV7-9, the J gene TRBJ1-3; 7 nucleotides align to TRBD1. This CDR3 region has 14 residues. V shed 10 bases and J 3 bases; nucleotides not matched to a gene: 9. CDR1 is SEHNR and CDR2 is FQNEAQ in the germline V gene (reference sequence). The CDR3 bases are TGTGCCACTAGAGAGGGGGCTATTGGAAACACCATATATTTT. This codes for CATREGAIGNTIYF.

For this clonotype: One end of the junction varies from germline; a read error may be responsible. The chain joins TRBV20-1 to TRBJ2-4; 7 bases map to TRBD2. The germline gives CDR1 DFQATT, CDR2 SNEGSKA (reference sequence). The CDR3 totals 14 residues. Written as DNA, the CDR3 is TGCAGTGCTAGCCCGGGGGGAGCCAAAAAAATTCAGTACTTC. Amino acid sequence: CSASPGGAKKIQYF.

This clonotype has ten or more counts. The V call is TRBV6-5, the J call TRBJ2-5; TRBD1 matches at 8 bases. The V and J ends lost 2 bases and 0 bases, in that order; junction bases with no gene match: 2. The germline CDR1 and CDR2 sequences are MNHEY and SVGAGI. The CDR3 is made up of 15 amino acids. CDR3 nucleotide sequence: TGTGCCAGCAGTTACAGGGACAGGTACCAAGAGACCCAGTACTTC. Encoded protein: CASSYRDRYQETQYF.

This clonotype was detected ten times or more. The rearrangement uses TRBV9 and TRBJ2-3; D perhaps matches TRBD1 (5 bases). Per germline, CDR1 SGDLS and CDR2 YYNGEE. The CDR3 is made up of 17 amino acids. V lost 0 bases and J lost 2, with 16 bases in between. The CDR3 loop is CASSVVATGINTDTQYF. The CDR3 DNA follows: TGTGCCAGCAGCGTAGTGGCTACAGGAATAAACACAGATACGCAGTATTTT.

This clonotype was counted ten times or more. The rearrangement uses TRBV5-5 and TRBJ2-5; possible D gene TRBD1, 6 bases. Trimming shortened V by 0 bases and J by 1 base, and 13 bases separated the two germline ends. Germline CDR1 is SGHKS and CDR2 is YYEKEE (reference sequence). This CDR3 comprises 16 residues. The CDR3 DNA follows: TGTGCCAGCAGCTTGGGGTTACTAGGGGGCCAAGAGACCCAGTACTTC. Protein: CASSLGLLGGQETQYF.

This clonotype came up many times. The chain is built from TRBV11-1 and TRBJ2-7; 7 bases align to TRBD1. V shed 4 bases and J 2 bases; nucleotides not matched to a gene: 8. The CDR3 contains 15 residues. Germline-derived CDR1 and CDR2 are SGHAT and FQDESV (reference sequence). The CDR3 region has the DNA TGTGCCAGCAGCTACAGGGGAATGTTTCCCTACGAGCAGTACTTC. The encoded protein is CASSYRGMFPYEQYF.

This clonotype was detected only a few times. The chain uses TRBV12-3 or TRBV12-4 and TRBJ1-5; no clear D gene. V lost 6 bases to trimming and J lost 4 bases, with 13 bases between them. The CDR3 contains 14 residues. The CDR3 loop is CASSQSTGNQPQHF. The DNA for the CDR3 is TGTGCCAGCAGCCAAAGCACTGGGAATCAGCCCCAGCATTTT.